The entry below describes one T cell receptor beta chain. The sample originates from a study of CD8 T cells in Susac syndrome. CDR3 size: 16 residues. V shed 1 base and J shed 2 bases, with 18 bases lying between them. Germline-derived CDR1 and CDR2 are DFQATT and SNEGSKA (reference sequence). Random hexamers were used to reverse transcribe about 0.5 to 1 ug of RNA. By means of immunoSEQ multiplex PCR, TCR beta CDR3 spanning 54 Vbeta and 13 Jbeta underwent amplification. MiXCR, run by TCRdb on the immunoSEQ multiplex PCR reads, gives a single entry per CDR3 protein. The sample carries 330,000 or so distinct CDR3 sequences, roughly 85% recorded once. Blood CD8+ and CD4+ T cells underwent high-throughput TCR beta sequencing. Patients with stable or active relapsing-remitting disease, all of them treatment-naive, made up the multiple sclerosis controls. The authors negatively isolated CD8+ and CD4+ T cells and FACS-enriched TEMRA cells.

The V and J genes are TRBV20-1 and TRBJ2-7; D is perhaps TRBD1 or TRBD2 (5 bases each). The sample was CD8+ T cells from PBMCs. This receptor was obtained from a human donor with multiple sclerosis. CDR3: CSARVGVSGSTYEQYF. The CDR3 DNA follows: TGCAGTGCTAGAGTGGGGGTGTCCGGCAGCACCTACGAGCAGTACTTC.